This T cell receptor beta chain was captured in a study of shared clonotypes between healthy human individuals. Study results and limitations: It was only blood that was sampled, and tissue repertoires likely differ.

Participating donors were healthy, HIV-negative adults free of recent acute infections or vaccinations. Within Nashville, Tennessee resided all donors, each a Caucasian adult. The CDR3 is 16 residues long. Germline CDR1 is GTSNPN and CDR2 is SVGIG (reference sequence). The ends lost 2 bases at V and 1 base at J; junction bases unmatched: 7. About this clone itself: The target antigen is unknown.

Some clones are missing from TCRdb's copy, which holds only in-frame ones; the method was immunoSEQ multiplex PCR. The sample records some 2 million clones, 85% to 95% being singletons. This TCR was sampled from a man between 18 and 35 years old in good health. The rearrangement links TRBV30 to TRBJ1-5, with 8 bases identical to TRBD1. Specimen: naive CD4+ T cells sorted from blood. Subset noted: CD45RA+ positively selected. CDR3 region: CAWSPPGGWSNQPQHF. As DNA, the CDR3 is TGTGCCTGGAGTCCTCCAGGGGGCTGGAGCAATCAGCCCCAGCATTTT.